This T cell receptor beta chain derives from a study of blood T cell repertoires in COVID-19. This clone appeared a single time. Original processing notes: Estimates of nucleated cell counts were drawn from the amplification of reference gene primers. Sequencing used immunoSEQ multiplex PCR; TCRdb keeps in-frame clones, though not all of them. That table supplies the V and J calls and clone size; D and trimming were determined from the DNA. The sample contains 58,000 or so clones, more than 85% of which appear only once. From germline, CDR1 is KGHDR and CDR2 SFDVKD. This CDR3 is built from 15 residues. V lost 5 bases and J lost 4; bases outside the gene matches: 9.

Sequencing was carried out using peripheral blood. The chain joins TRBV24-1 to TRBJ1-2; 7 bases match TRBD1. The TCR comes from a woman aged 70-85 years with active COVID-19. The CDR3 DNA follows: TGTGCCACCAGTGGGAACAGGGGACCTCTCTATGGCTACACCTTC. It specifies CATSGNRGPLYGYTF.